Included here is one TCR beta chain sequence, with context. Its antigen remains undetermined. Per-base qualities were not stored, and no clone one base away is much larger. In the prospective study, participants were about 18 to 95 years old, resided in about two dozen geographic areas of the United States, and were enrolled through a virtual design. In the prospective study, participants were assigned to cohorts based on the clinical history participants reported in a screening survey and a study questionnaire. A participant counted as exposed if, within 2 weeks of entering the study, that participant had been in contact with someone who had a PCR-confirmed or clinician-diagnosed COVID-19 case. In the prospective study, whole blood, serum and a nasopharyngeal or oropharyngeal swab were collected from each participant by mobile phlebotomists. Over a roughly 2-month period, participants in the prospective study had the option of providing additional blood draws and questionnaires. Before DNA extraction, prospective study blood samples were shipped either frozen or at room temperature.

The data belong to a study of blood T cell repertoires in COVID-19 (dated by TCRdb to about 2020). Notes on the research overall: The collaborator samples originated in the United States, Italy and Spain and spanned the acute and convalescent phases of COVID-19. The material from the prospective study consisted of cDNA or gDNA derived from T cells, B-cell-depleted T cells, or PBMCs. Deeply sampled blood TCRbeta repertoires from subjects exposed to, actively infected with, or recovered from COVID-19 were included in the dataset. The repertoires were made available in a free public database intended to serve as a resource for research on the immune response to SARS-CoV-2. The samples were drawn from two sources: the first 160 participants of the ongoing ImmuneRACE study, and 1,254 subjects contributed by 6 global collaborators. A de-identified subject ID, COVID-19 status, age in years and sex were almost always included in the sample metadata. Where HLA class I and class II types were available, the types were taken from metadata supplied by the sample provider, not from assay-based typing. Study-level results and caveats: How much clinical and demographic metadata was included differed by source and by participant, and the metadata was provided uncurated.

TCRbeta CDR3 regions were amplified from genomic DNA using the immunoSEQ Assay, a bias-controlled multiplex PCR. In the paper's pipeline: The number of nucleated cells in each sample was estimated from the amplification of reference gene primers within the assay. To quantify the absolute abundance of each unique TCRbeta CDR3 rearrangement, sequence reads were collapsed and filtered. For each sample, productive Simpson clonality was calculated by taking the square root of Simpson's diversity index across productive rearrangements. TCRdb obtained this table from immuneACCESS and retained in-frame rearrangements with V and J assigned. These tables miss some clones; where compared with another copy, unresolved V genes account for less than half of the shortfall, and the remainder is unexplained. The DNA gave D and trimming, while V, J and clone size come from that table. The sample table lists about 250,000 clones, approximately 83% of them with a count of one. The ten top clones hold 3.6% of the sample.

V was cut back by 2 bases and J by 0 bases, leaving a gap of 5 bases between them. Per the germline V gene, MDHEN is the CDR1 and SYDVKM is the CDR2. Measured from the cysteine to the phenylalanine, the CDR3 is 14 residues long. This entry keeps only the CDR3 DNA: 42 bases, framed from base 1. Sequenced: PBMCs or T cells enriched from blood (not recorded which). The rearranged chain carries TRBV28 and TRBJ1-3; there is no confident call for the D gene. This TCR came from a middle-aged woman who had been exposed to COVID-19. The CDR3 reads as follows: CASSLGFSGNTIYF. In nucleotide form, the sequence is TGTGCCAGCAGTTTAGGCTTCTCTGGAAACACCATATATTTT. Where the CDR3 stops, the reference TRBV28 and TRBJ1-3 genes take over; the full variable domain is DVKVTQSSRYLVKRTGEKVFLECVQDMDHENMFWYRQDPGLGLRLIYFSYDVKMKEKGDIPEGYSVSREKKERFSLILESASTNQTSMYLCASSLGFSGNTIYFGEGSWLTVV.